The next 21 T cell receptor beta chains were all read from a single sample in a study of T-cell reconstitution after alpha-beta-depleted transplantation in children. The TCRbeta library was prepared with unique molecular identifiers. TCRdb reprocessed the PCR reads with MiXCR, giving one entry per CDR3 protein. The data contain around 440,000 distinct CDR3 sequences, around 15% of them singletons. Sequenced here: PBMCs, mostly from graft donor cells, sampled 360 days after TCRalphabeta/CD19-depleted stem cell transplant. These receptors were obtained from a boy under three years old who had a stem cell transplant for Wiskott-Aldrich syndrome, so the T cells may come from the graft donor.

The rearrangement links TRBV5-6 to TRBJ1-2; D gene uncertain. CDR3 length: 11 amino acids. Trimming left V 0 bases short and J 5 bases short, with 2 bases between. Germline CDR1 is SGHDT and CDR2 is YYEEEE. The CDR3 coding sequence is TGTGCCAGCAGCTTGGAGTATGGCTACACCTTC. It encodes CASSLEYGYTF. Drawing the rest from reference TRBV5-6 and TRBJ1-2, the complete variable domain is DAGVTQSPTHLIKTRGQQVTLRCSPKSGHDTVSWYQQALGQGPQFIFQYYEEEERQRGNFPDRFSGHQFPNYSSELNVNALLLGDSALYLCASSLEYGYTFGSGTRLTVV.

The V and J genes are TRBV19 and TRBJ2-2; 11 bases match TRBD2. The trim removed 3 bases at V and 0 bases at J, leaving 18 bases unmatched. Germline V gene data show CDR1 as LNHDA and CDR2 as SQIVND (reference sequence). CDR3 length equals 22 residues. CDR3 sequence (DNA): TGTGCCAGTAGTATTCGAGGGTTCTGGGGGCGACTAGCGGGAACGAACACCGGGGAGCTGTTTTTT. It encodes CASSIRGFWGRLAGTNTGELFF.

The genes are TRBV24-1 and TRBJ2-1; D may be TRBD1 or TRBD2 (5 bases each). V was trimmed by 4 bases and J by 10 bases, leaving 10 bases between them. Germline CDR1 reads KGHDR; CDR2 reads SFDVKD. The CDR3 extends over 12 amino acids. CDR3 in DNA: TGTGCCACCAGTGAGGGGGTCAGAGAGCAGTTCTTC. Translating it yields CATSEGVREQFF.

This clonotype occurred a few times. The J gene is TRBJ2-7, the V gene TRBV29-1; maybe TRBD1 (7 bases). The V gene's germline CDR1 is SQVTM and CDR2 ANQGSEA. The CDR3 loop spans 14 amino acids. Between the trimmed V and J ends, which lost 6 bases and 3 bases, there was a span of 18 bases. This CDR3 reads CSVRDREANYEQYF. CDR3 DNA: TGCAGCGTCCGAGACAGGGAGGCTAACTACGAGCAGTACTTC.

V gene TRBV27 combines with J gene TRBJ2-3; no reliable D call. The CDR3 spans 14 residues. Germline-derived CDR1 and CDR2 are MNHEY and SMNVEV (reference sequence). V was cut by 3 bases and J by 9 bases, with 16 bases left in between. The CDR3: CASSLALPGLTQYF. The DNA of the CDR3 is TGTGCCAGCAGTTTGGCCCTACCCGGTTTAACGCAGTATTTT.

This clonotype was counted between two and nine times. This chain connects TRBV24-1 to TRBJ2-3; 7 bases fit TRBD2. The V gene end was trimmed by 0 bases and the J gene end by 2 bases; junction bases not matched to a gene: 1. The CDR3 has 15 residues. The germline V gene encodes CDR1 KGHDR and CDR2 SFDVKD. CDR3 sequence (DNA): TGTGCCACCAGTGATTTGGCGGGAGTCACAGATACGCAGTATTTT. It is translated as CATSDLAGVTDTQYF.

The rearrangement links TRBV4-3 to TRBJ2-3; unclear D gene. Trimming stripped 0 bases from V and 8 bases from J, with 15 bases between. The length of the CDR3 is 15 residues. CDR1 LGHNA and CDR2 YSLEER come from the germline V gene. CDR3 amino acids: CASSQDSPPSGTQYF. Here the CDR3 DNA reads TGCGCCAGCAGCCAAGATAGTCCCCCTAGTGGTACGCAGTATTTT.

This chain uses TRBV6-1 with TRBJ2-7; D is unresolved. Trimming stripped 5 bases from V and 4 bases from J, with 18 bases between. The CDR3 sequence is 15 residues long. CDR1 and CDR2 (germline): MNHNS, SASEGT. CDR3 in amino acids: CASSQRQVRFYEQYF. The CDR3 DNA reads TGTGCCAGCAGTCAGCGCCAGGTCCGTTTTTACGAGCAGTACTTC.

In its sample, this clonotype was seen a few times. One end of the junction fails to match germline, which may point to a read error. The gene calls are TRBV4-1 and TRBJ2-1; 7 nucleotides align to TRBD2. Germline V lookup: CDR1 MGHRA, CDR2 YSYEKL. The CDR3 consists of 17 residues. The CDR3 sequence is CASSPLDLGGGYSEQFF. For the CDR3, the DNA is TGCGCCAGCAGCCCCCTCGACCTGGGCGGGGGATACAGTGAGCAGTTCTTC.

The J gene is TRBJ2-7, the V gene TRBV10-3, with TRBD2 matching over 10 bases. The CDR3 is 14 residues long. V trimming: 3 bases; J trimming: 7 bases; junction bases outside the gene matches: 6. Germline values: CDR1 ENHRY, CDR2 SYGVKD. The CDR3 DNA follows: TGTGCCATCAGTGAACTAGCGGGGTCGGGGGAGCAGTACTTC. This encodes CAISELAGSGEQYF.

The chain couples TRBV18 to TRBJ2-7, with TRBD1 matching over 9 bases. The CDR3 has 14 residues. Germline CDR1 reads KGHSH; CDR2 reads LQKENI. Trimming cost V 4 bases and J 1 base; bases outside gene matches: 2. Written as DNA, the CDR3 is TGTGCCAGCTCACGGACAGGGGATTCCTACGAGCAGTACTTC. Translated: CASSRTGDSYEQYF.

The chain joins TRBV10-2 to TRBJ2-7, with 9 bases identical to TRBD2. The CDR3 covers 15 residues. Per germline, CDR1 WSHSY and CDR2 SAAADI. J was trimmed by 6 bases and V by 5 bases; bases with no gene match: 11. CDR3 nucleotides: TGCGCCAGCAGTCGGCGGGAGGGCCTGAATAGCGAGCAGTACTTC. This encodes CASSRREGLNSEQYF.

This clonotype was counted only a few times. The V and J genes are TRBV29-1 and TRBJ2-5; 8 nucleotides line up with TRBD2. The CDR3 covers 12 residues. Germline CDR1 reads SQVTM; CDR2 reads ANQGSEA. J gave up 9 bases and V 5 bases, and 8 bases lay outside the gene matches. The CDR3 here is CSVKAGDGAQYF. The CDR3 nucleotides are TGCAGCGTTAAAGCGGGGGATGGGGCCCAGTACTTC.

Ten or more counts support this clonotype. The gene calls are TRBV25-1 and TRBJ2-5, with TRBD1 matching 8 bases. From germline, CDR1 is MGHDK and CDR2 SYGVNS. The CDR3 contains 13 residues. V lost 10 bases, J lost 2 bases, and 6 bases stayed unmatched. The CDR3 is CATSGQAQETQYF. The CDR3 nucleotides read TGTGCCACGTCGGGACAGGCGCAAGAGACCCAGTACTTC.

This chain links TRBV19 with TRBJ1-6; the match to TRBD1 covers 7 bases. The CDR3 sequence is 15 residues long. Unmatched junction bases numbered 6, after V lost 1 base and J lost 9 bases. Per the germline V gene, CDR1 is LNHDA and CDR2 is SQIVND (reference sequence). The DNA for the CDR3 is TGTGCCAGTAGTATAGGACAGGGATTGACTTCACCCCTCCACTTT. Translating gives CASSIGQGLTSPLHF.

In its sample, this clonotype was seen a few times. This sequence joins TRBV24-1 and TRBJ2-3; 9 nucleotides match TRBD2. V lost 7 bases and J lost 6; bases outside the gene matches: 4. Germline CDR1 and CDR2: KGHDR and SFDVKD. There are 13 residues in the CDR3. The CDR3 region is CATSLSGSDTQYF. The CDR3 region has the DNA TGTGCCACCAGCCTTAGCGGGAGTGATACGCAGTATTTT.

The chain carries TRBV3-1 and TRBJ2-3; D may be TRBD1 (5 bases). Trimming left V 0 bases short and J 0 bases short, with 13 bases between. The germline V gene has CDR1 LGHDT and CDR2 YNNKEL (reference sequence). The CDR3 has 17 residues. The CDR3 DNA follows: TGTGCCAGCAGCCAAGAGGCAGGGTTGGGGAGCACAGATACGCAGTATTTT. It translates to CASSQEAGLGSTDTQYF.

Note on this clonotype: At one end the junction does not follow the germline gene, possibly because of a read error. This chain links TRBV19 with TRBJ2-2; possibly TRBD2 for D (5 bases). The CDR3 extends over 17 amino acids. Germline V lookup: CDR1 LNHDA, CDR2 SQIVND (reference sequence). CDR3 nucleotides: TGCTGTGTGGTCCTTTGTCTCCTGGGAGCAAACACCGGGGAGCTGTTTTTT. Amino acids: CCVVLCLLGANTGELFF.

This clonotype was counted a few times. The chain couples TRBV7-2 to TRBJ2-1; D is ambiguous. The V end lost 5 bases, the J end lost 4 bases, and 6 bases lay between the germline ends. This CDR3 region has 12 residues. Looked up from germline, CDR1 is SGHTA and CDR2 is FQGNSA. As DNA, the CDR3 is TGTGCCAGCAGCAAAAAATACAATGAGCAGTTCTTC. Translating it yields CASSKKYNEQFF.

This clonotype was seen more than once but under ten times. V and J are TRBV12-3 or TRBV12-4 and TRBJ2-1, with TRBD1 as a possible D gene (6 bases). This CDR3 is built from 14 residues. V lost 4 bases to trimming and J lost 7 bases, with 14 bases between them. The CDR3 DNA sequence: TGTGCCAGCAGTTGGATTCAAGACAGGAATGAGCAGTTCTTC. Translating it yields CASSWIQDRNEQFF.

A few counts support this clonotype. The CDR3, as DNA: TGCAGTGCTAGAACAGGAAGCAATCAGCCCCAGCATTTT. It translates to CSARTGSNQPQHF. The chain carries TRBV20-1 and TRBJ1-5, with a possible D match to TRBD1 (5 bases). With 2 bases removed from V and 1 base from J, the gap between germline ends came to 6 bases. The CDR3 totals 13 residues. Germline-derived CDR1 and CDR2 are DFQATT and SNEGSKA (reference sequence).